These 10 T cell receptor beta chains were sequenced from one sample in a study of T-cell memory formation after mild COVID-19. TCRdb passed the 5' RACE reads through MiXCR, listing each CDR3 protein once. The table records 530,000 or so distinct CDR3 sequences, approximately 15% of them present only once. The sample consisted of PBMCs or a T cell subset sorted from them (not recorded which). The receptor set was obtained from an adult woman who had mild COVID-19 (a few samples of this study predate the infection). Cell type and time point are not known.

The J gene is TRBJ1-1, the V gene TRBV20-1, with TRBD1 as a possible D gene (5 bases). V lost 6 bases and J 1 base, leaving 15 bases between the germline ends. There are 14 residues in the CDR3. Germline CDR1 is DFQATT and CDR2 is SNEGSKA (reference sequence). The DNA of the CDR3 is TGCAGTGCCCCCCTTCAGGGAGGGAACACTGAAGCTTTCTTT. This encodes CSAPLQGGNTEAFF.

In its sample, this clonotype was seen a few times. The chain couples TRBV30 to TRBJ2-7, with D tentatively TRBD1 (6 bases). Trimming stripped 2 bases from V and 0 bases from J, with 20 bases between. Germline V CDR1 and CDR2: GTSNPN, SVGIG (reference sequence). This CDR3 has 17 amino acids. CDR3 sequence: CAWSRPKDRKFSYEQYF. In DNA, the CDR3 is TGTGCCTGGAGTCGCCCCAAAGACAGGAAATTCTCCTACGAGCAGTACTTC.

This clonotype came up a few times. The chain couples TRBV25-1 to TRBJ2-7; D unclear. V gave up 1 base and J gave up 0 bases, with 13 bases separating them. CDR1 MGHDK and CDR2 SYGVNS come from the germline V gene. The CDR3 extends over 16 amino acids. The chain's CDR3 is CASSELQGGRSYEQYF. Here the CDR3 DNA reads TGTGCCAGCAGTGAATTGCAAGGCGGCCGCTCCTACGAGCAGTACTTC.

The rearrangement uses TRBV5-1 and TRBJ1-1; D not resolved. The V end was cut by 5 bases, the J end by 5 bases, with 7 bases between. This CDR3 contains 11 residues. Germline CDR1 SGHRS, CDR2 YFSETQ. The CDR3 DNA reads as TGCGCCAGCAGGTCCAGGACTGAAGCTTTCTTT. It translates to CASRSRTEAFF.

This clonotype was recorded a few times. The genes are TRBV20-1 and TRBJ1-2; D might be TRBD1 (5 bases). This CDR3 spans 15 amino acids. Germline-derived CDR1 and CDR2 are DFQATT and SNEGSKA (reference sequence). V lost 3 bases, J lost 0 bases, and 14 bases lay in between. This CDR3 is CSASSLRGANYGYTF. The DNA of the CDR3 is TGCAGTGCTAGTTCCTTAAGGGGAGCTAACTATGGCTACACCTTC.

This clonotype was detected many times. Here the CDR3 DNA reads TGTGCCAGCAGCGTCCCGGGACTTCGCTCCTACGAGCAGTACTTC. Translated, it gives CASSVPGLRSYEQYF. The V call is TRBV7-9, the J call TRBJ2-7; TRBD2 is a possible D gene (6 bases). Germline-derived CDR1 and CDR2 are SEHNR and FQNEAQ (reference sequence). The CDR3 sequence is 15 residues long. Trimming removed 5 bases from V and 0 bases from J, with 14 bases in between. Full variable domain (remainder filled in from reference TRBV7-9 and TRBJ2-7): DTGVSQNPRHKITKRGQNVTFRCDPISEHNRLYWYRQTLGQGPEFLTYFQNEAQLEKSRLLSDRFSAERPKGSFSTLEIQRTEQGDSAMYLCASSVPGLRSYEQYFGPGTRLTVT.

This chain links TRBV7-9 with TRBJ1-5, with 9 nucleotides matching TRBD1. CDR3 length equals 15 residues. With V trimmed by 6 bases and J by 4 bases, 7 bases remained unmatched. Looked up from germline, CDR1 is SEHNR and CDR2 is FQNEAQ (reference sequence). CDR3 in DNA: TGTGCCAGCAGTTCCGGACAGGGGTTAAATCAGCCCCAGCATTTT. Its translation is CASSSGQGLNQPQHF. The full variable domain, in which reference TRBV7-9 and TRBJ1-5 provide the parts outside the CDR3, is DTGVSQNPRHKITKRGQNVTFRCDPISEHNRLYWYRQTLGQGPEFLTYFQNEAQLEKSRLLSDRFSAERPKGSFSTLEIQRTEQGDSAMYLCASSSGQGLNQPQHFGDGTRLSIL.

This clonotype turned up a few times. This chain connects TRBV7-6 to TRBJ1-2, with a possible D match to TRBD1 (6 bases). CDR3 length: 15 residues. Trimming cost V 1 base and J 8 bases, with 17 bases left between them. Germline V CDR1 and CDR2: SGHVS, FNYEAQ. The CDR3 here is CASSLEVGTRVGYTF. CDR3 DNA sequence: TGTGCCAGCAGCTTAGAGGTCGGGACAAGGGTAGGCTACACCTTC.

This sequence joins TRBV2 and TRBJ1-5; 7 bases agree with TRBD1. In germline, CDR1 is SNHLY, CDR2 FYNNEI. The junction had 5 bases not matched to a gene; V was cut back by 5 bases and J by 1 base. The CDR3 runs 15 residues. In DNA, the CDR3 is TGTGCCAGCAGTTATGGACAGGCCAGCAATCAGCCCCAGCATTTT. Its protein product is CASSYGQASNQPQHF.

The J gene is TRBJ1-1, the V gene TRBV12-3 or TRBV12-4; perhaps TRBD1 as D (6 bases). There are 15 residues in the CDR3. V was trimmed by 3 bases and J by 0 bases, leaving 11 bases between them. CDR3 sequence reads: CASSFLTGLNTEAFF. The CDR3 DNA reads TGTGCCAGCAGTTTCCTGACAGGACTGAACACTGAAGCTTTCTTT.